A single sample gave rise to the 24 T cell receptor beta chains below, sequenced in a study of blood T cell repertoires in COVID-19. Only in-frame clones appear in the TCRdb table, and some are missing; sequencing was by immunoSEQ multiplex PCR. The table records about 150,000 clones, 91% of them present only once. Sequencing was carried out using peripheral blood. All receptors derive from a man aged 45-60 years with acute or convalescent COVID-19.

The CDR3, as DNA: TGTGCCAGCAGCTCGGTCGAGAATGAAAAACTGTTTTTT. Encoded protein: CASSSVENEKLFF. The genes are TRBV7-9 and TRBJ1-4; D call uncertain. The germline V gene encodes CDR1 SEHNR and CDR2 FQNEAQ (reference sequence). CDR3 length equals 13 residues. The V end lost 4 bases, the J end lost 5 bases, and 8 bases lay between the germline ends.

The J gene is TRBJ2-1, the V gene TRBV7-9; 7 bases agree with TRBD1. Trimming cost V 4 bases and J 2 bases; bases outside gene matches: 14. The V gene's germline CDR1 is SEHNR and CDR2 FQNEAQ (reference sequence). The CDR3 runs to 18 residues. CDR3 protein: CASSSPETGPTPYNEQFF. The CDR3 region has the DNA TGTGCCAGCAGCTCACCCGAGACAGGGCCGACTCCCTACAATGAGCAGTTCTTC.

This chain connects TRBV19 to TRBJ2-5; 7 bases are a match to TRBD2. CDR1 LNHDA and CDR2 SQIVND come from the germline V gene (reference sequence). V dropped 6 bases and J dropped 3; count of bases not matched to a gene: 10. The CDR3 runs to 15 residues. The CDR3 loop reads CASRLLAEIKETQYF. The CDR3 nucleotides read TGTGCCAGTAGGCTGCTAGCGGAGATAAAAGAGACCCAGTACTTC.

The V gene is TRBV27, the J gene TRBJ1-6; 8 bases align to TRBD1. CDR3 length equals 16 residues. The V gene end was trimmed by 5 bases and the J gene end by 4 bases; junction bases not matched to a gene: 7. Germline V gene sequence: CDR1 MNHEY, CDR2 SMNVEV (reference sequence). The CDR3 DNA reads TGTGCCAGCAGTCCTCAGGGGGCTAGGTATAATTCACCCCTCCACTTT. It translates to CASSPQGARYNSPLHF.

Here the CDR3 reads CASSPNTGSGTEAFF. The CDR3 DNA reads TGTGCCAGCAGCCCTAACACAGGGAGCGGCACTGAAGCTTTCTTT. The chain has TRBV11-1 and TRBJ1-1; a weak D match, TRBD1 (6 bases). V was clipped by 5 bases and J by 4 bases, with 17 bases between them. This CDR3 has 15 amino acids. The germline gives CDR1 SGHAT, CDR2 FQDESV (reference sequence).

J is TRBJ1-5 and V is TRBV27; 7 bases align to TRBD1. Germline V gene lookup returns CDR1 MNHEY and CDR2 SMNVEV (reference sequence). CDR3 length: 14 amino acids. The V gene end was trimmed by 5 bases and the J gene end by 3 bases; junction bases not matched to a gene: 4. The CDR3 DNA reads TGTGCCAGCAGTCCGACAGGGAACAATCAGCCCCAGCATTTT. This translates into CASSPTGNNQPQHF.

V gene TRBV6-4 combines with J gene TRBJ1-5; TRBD1 might be the D (6 bases). The CDR3 runs to 14 residues. V lost 10 bases and J 5 bases, leaving 18 bases between the germline ends. In germline, CDR1 is MRHNA, CDR2 SNTAGT. CDR3 protein: CAMLATPGDQPQHF. In DNA, the CDR3 is TGTGCCATGCTGGCAACGCCAGGGGATCAGCCCCAGCATTTT.

This chain links TRBV4-2 with TRBJ2-4; TRBD1 matches at 9 bases. The CDR3 has 16 amino acids. V was clipped by 5 bases and J by 3 bases; unmatched bases: 8. Germline values: CDR1 LGHNA, CDR2 YNFKEQ. CDR3 sequence: CASSNTGGRVKNIQYF. The CDR3 DNA reads TGTGCCAGCAGCAACACAGGGGGCCGCGTCAAAAACATTCAGTACTTC.

Points on this clone: This CDR3 fails to terminate in the conserved phenylalanine or tryptophan, so it likely reflects a read error. The DNA is left out, because the CDR3 cannot be placed on it with certainty; the CDR3 is given as TCRdb lists it. The chain links TRBV7-9 to TRBJ2-7; the listed D gene, TRBD1, was not tested against the DNA. Germline CDR1 SEHNR, CDR2 FQNEAQ (reference sequence). The CDR3 contains 15 residues when both ends are counted. CDR3: CASSLTLGQSQLLLL.

V and J are TRBV6-6 and TRBJ1-2; TRBD1 agrees at 7 bases. This CDR3 spans 14 amino acids. With 6 bases clipped from V and 5 bases from J, the junction kept 9 bases outside the gene matches. Germline V gives CDR1 MNHNY, CDR2 SVGAGI (reference sequence). CDR3 loop: CASRPGTVGYGYTF. The CDR3 nucleotides are TGTGCCAGCAGACCCGGGACAGTCGGTTATGGCTACACCTTC.

The J gene is TRBJ2-5, the V gene TRBV12-3 or TRBV12-4; D possibly corresponds to TRBD2 (6 bases). The CDR3 has 13 amino acids. V was pared by 6 bases and J by 4 bases, with 12 bases between. The chain's CDR3 is CASSPRGLETQYF. CDR3 in DNA: TGTGCCAGCAGCCCCCGGGGGTTAGAGACCCAGTACTTC.

This clone was counted only a few times. This chain links TRBV9 with TRBJ1-6; 8 bases match TRBD1. Germline loops: CDR1 SGDLS, CDR2 YYNGEE. V was clipped by 3 bases and J by 7 bases; unmatched bases: 3. The CDR3 loop spans 14 amino acids. The CDR3 nucleotides read TGTGCCAGCAGCGCGTGGACAGGGAATTCACCCCTCCACTTT. Residues: CASSAWTGNSPLHF.

The chain joins TRBV7-2 to TRBJ2-3, with 11 bases fitting TRBD2. V lost 6 bases and J lost 4; bases outside the gene matches: 9. This CDR3 has 16 residues. Germline V gives CDR1 SGHTA, CDR2 FQGNSA. This CDR3 is CASSSDPGLAADTQYF. The CDR3, as DNA: TGTGCCAGCAGTTCTGATCCGGGACTAGCGGCAGATACGCAGTATTTT.

The J gene is TRBJ2-3, the V gene TRBV18; 9 nucleotides align to TRBD1. V dropped 5 bases and J dropped 6; count of bases not matched to a gene: 9. CDR1 KGHSH and CDR2 LQKENI come from the germline V gene. The CDR3 spans 15 residues. The CDR3: CASSSSWDRVDTQYF. In DNA, the CDR3 is TGTGCCAGCTCATCGTCCTGGGACAGGGTGGATACGCAGTATTTT. The full variable domain, with the rest looked up from reference TRBV18 and TRBJ2-3, is NAGVMQNPRHLVRRRGQEARLRCSPMKGHSHVYWYRQLPEEGLKFMVYLQKENIIDESGMPKERFSAEFPKEGPSILRIQQVVRGDSAAYFCASSSSWDRVDTQYFGPGTRLTVL.

This chain links TRBV7-9 with TRBJ1-4; 7 nucleotides agree with TRBD1. The CDR3 sequence is 13 residues long. The V gene's germline CDR1 is SEHNR and CDR2 FQNEAQ (reference sequence). J gave up 9 bases and V 5 bases, and 6 bases lay outside the gene matches. CDR3 region: CASSQGDSKKLFF. DNA of the CDR3: TGTGCCAGCAGCCAGGGGGACAGCAAAAAACTGTTTTTT.

The V and J genes are TRBV6-1 and TRBJ1-5; D is undetermined. The germline V gene has CDR1 MNHNS and CDR2 SASEGT. This CDR3 is 14 amino acids long. V was clipped by 3 bases and J by 2 bases, with 8 bases between them. CDR3 sequence (DNA): TGTGCCAGCAGTGATCTACGGGGCAATCAGCCCCAGCATTTT. Protein sequence: CASSDLRGNQPQHF.

V gene TRBV28 combines with J gene TRBJ2-7; D might be TRBD2 (5 bases). Germline V gives CDR1 MDHEN, CDR2 SYDVKM. Trimming left V 8 bases short and J 3 bases short, with 14 bases between. The CDR3 has 13 residues. CDR3 nucleotides: TGTGCCAGCTCTCGCCCGGGGAGCTACGAGCAGTACGTC. Translated, it gives CASSRPGSYEQYV.

The chain combines TRBV30 with TRBJ2-3; 8 bases map to TRBD2. CDR3 size: 15 residues. V shed 3 bases and J 4 bases; nucleotides not matched to a gene: 9. CDR1 and CDR2 (germline): GTSNPN, SVGIG (reference sequence). For the CDR3, the DNA is TGTGCCTGGAGGAACCCGGGACTAGAAGCAGATACGCAGTATTTT. This gives the protein CAWRNPGLEADTQYF.

V usage is TRBV28 and J usage is TRBJ1-5, with D maybe TRBD1 (6 bases). The CDR3 is 13 residues long. Germline V CDR1 and CDR2: MDHEN, SYDVKM. V shed 6 bases and J shed 4 bases, with 10 bases lying between them. For the CDR3, the DNA is TGTGCCAGCAGGTGGACAGAGAATCAGCCCCAGCATTTT. This translates into CASRWTENQPQHF.

This chain connects TRBV18 to TRBJ2-5; 15 positions match TRBD2. This CDR3 spans 17 amino acids. J lost 5 bases, V lost 3 bases, and 7 bases had no gene match. CDR1 and CDR2 (germline): KGHSH, LQKENI. CDR3 sequence reads: CASSPPTGTSGRETQYF. For the CDR3, the DNA is TGTGCCAGCTCACCTCCAACCGGGACTAGCGGGAGGGAGACCCAGTACTTC.

The chain joins TRBV3-1 (or the pseudogene TRBV3-2) to TRBJ1-6; unclear D gene. CDR1 and CDR2 from the germline V gene are LGHDT and YNNKEL (reference sequence). The ends were cut back, 5 bases at V and 7 bases at J, with 6 bases in the middle. The CDR3 loop spans 12 amino acids. The CDR3 DNA reads TGTGCCAGCAGCGAGTCCAATTCACCCCTCCACTTT. This sequence encodes CASSESNSPLHF.

In its sample, this clone was seen once. The J gene is TRBJ2-7, the V gene TRBV28; 7 nucleotides agree with TRBD2. Trimming at V came to 8 bases and at J to 6 bases, leaving 7 bases not matched to a gene. This CDR3 contains 12 residues. Per the germline V gene, CDR1 is MDHEN and CDR2 is SYDVKM. The CDR3 DNA reads TGTGCCAGCCTCCACACGGGAGGCGAGCAGTACTTC. The encoded protein is CASLHTGGEQYF. Full variable domain (remainder filled in from reference TRBV28 and TRBJ2-7): DVKVTQSSRYLVKRTGEKVFLECVQDMDHENMFWYRQDPGLGLRLIYFSYDVKMKEKGDIPEGYSVSREKKERFSLILESASTNQTSMYLCASLHTGGEQYFGPGTRLTVT.

This chain joins TRBV7-9 and TRBJ2-1; the match to TRBD2 covers 7 bases. The CDR3 has 15 residues. V lost 1 base to trimming and J lost 2 bases; unmatched junction nucleotides: 2. Germline V gene sequence: CDR1 SEHNR, CDR2 FQNEAQ (reference sequence). The CDR3 nucleotides are TGTGCCAGCAGCTTAGAGCGGGATACCTACAATGAGCAGTTCTTC. It codes for CASSLERDTYNEQFF.

The rearrangement joins TRBV5-5 to TRBJ1-2, with D possibly matching TRBD1 (5 bases). Germline V CDR1 and CDR2: SGHKS, YYEKEE (reference sequence). The CDR3 covers 16 residues. V shed 1 base and J shed 3 bases, with 16 bases lying between them. CDR3 sequence: CASSLYGRGDYYGYTF. CDR3 DNA: TGTGCCAGCAGCTTGTACGGGCGGGGCGATTACTATGGCTACACCTTC.